The text below deals with one T cell receptor (beta chain). Its antigen is unidentified. Germline V gene lookup returns CDR1 SGHRS and CDR2 YFSETQ. The CDR3 extends over 15 amino acids. The V and J ends lost 4 bases and 0 bases, in that order; junction bases with no gene match: 6. Terminally differentiated effector memory CD45RA+ cells were excluded by CCR7 positive selection of CD45RO-negative cells. Using immunoSEQ multiplex PCR, the repertoire was profiled, and TCRdb retains in-frame clones only, with some absent. The sample consists of roughly 590,000 clones, about 95% of them appearing once. The data originate from a study of shared clonotypes between healthy human individuals. Study outcomes and limitations: Naive CD4 clonotypes were shared across a few donors at 4.5% to 6%. Naive subsets generally had larger estimated richness than memory subsets. Rarefaction indicated that sorted-subset sequencing remained incomplete although depth was large. Sequencing depth was a factor that was expected to affect clonotype sharing among donors.

The sequenced sample was naive CD8+ T cells sorted from blood. V and J are TRBV5-1 and TRBJ2-7, with 8 bases fitting TRBD1. The receptor was isolated from a woman under 40 in good health. The CDR3 reads CASSPAQGASYEQYF. CDR3 bases: TGCGCCAGCAGCCCGGCCCAGGGGGCCTCCTACGAGCAGTACTTC.